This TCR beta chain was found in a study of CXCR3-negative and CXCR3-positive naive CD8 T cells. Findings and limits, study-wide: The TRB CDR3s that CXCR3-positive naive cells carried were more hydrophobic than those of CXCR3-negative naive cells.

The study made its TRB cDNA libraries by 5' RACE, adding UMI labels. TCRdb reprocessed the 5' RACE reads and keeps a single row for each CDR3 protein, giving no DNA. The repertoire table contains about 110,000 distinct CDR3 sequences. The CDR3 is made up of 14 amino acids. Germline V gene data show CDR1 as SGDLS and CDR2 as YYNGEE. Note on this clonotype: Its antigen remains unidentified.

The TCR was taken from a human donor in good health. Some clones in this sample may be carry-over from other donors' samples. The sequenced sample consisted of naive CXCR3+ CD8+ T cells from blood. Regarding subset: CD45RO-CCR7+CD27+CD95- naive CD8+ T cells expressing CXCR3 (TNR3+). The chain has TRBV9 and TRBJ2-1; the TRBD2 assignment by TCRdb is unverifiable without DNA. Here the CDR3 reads CASSLGAGSYEQFF.